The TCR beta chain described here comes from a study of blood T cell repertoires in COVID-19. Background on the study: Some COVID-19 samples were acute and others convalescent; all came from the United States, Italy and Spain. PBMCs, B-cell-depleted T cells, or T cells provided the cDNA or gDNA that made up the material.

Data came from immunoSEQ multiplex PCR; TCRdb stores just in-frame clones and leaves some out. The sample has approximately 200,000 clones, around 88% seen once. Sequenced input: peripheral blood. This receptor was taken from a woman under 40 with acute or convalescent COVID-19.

CDR3 in amino acids: CASSRDRSYEQYF. CDR3 DNA: TGTGCCAGCTCCCGGGACAGAAGTTACGAGCAGTACTTC. The V gene is TRBV18, the J gene TRBJ2-7; 7 bases are shared with TRBD1. Looked up from germline, CDR1 is KGHSH and CDR2 is LQKENI. This CDR3 is built from 13 residues. J gave up 4 bases and V 6 bases, and 6 bases lay outside the gene matches.